This T cell receptor beta chain came from a study of T-cell reconstitution after alpha-beta-depleted transplantation in children. Unique molecular identifiers were built into the TCRbeta library. TCRdb re-called the PCR reads through MiXCR, storing one row per CDR3 protein. The table lists about 370,000 distinct CDR3 sequences, roughly 22% of them singletons, with around 4% in the top ten. The CDR3 covers 17 residues. Trimming shortened V by 1 base and J by 2 bases, and 16 bases separated the two germline ends. In germline, CDR1 is LGHNA, CDR2 YSLEER. The sequencing used PBMCs from the stem cell graft donor, collected from the stem cell graft. V is TRBV4-3 and J is TRBJ2-3; D remains ambiguous. The TCR was taken from a human donor who donated a stem cell graft to a child with acute myeloid leukemia. CDR3 residues: CASSQGPGRRLTDTQYF. The DNA of the CDR3 is TGCGCCAGCAGCCAAGGCCCCGGGCGGCGGCTCACAGATACGCAGTATTTT.